A single sample gave rise to the 25 T cell receptor beta chains below, sequenced in a study of Graves' ophthalmopathy and Graves' hyperthyroidism. Amplification of TCR beta CDR3 regions used RNA transcripts. Second-round multiplex PCR followed a first-round RT-PCR using HTBI primers. TCRdb redid the calling of the multiplex PCR reads with MiXCR, one entry per CDR3 protein. The table has 200,000 to 250,000 distinct CDR3 sequences, 20% to 25% seen once. Sequences were obtained from peripheral blood. Receptors were obtained from a woman aged 45-65 years with Graves' ophthalmopathy.

This clonotype was counted ten times or more. The V and J genes are TRBV7-8 and TRBJ2-7; possible D gene TRBD1, 5 bases. The CDR3 spans 13 residues. V was pared by 3 bases and J by 2 bases, with 8 bases between. The germline gives CDR1 SGHVS, CDR2 FQNEAQ. CDR3 in DNA: TGTGCCAGCAGCTTTCCAGGGACCTACGAGCAGTACTTC. Its protein is CASSFPGTYEQYF.

This clonotype was counted at least ten times. The rearrangement joins TRBV6-4 to TRBJ1-5; 7 nucleotides align to TRBD1. Losses at the gene ends were 4 bases for V and 4 bases for J; bases not matched to a gene: 4. CDR3 length: 14 amino acids. Germline CDR1 reads MRHNA; CDR2 reads SNTAGT. CDR3 protein: CASSGQGGNQPQHF. In DNA, the CDR3 is TGTGCCAGCAGTGGACAGGGCGGAAATCAGCCCCAGCATTTT.

The chain uses TRBV12-3 or TRBV12-4 and TRBJ2-5, with a weak D call TRBD2 (7 bases). V lost 2 bases to trimming and J lost 5 bases, with 12 bases between them. CDR3 length: 14 amino acids. The CDR3 DNA is TGTGCCAGCAGTTTACACGCGGGGGCGGAGACCCAGTACTTC. It is translated as CASSLHAGAETQYF.

CDR3 protein: CASSPSAGRGTEAFF. CDR3 DNA sequence: TGCGCCAGCAGCCCCTCGGCAGGGCGCGGCACTGAAGCTTTCTTT. The chain carries TRBV5-1 and TRBJ1-1, with D tentatively TRBD1 (5 bases). Per germline, CDR1 SGHRS and CDR2 YFSETQ. Trimming took 4 bases from V and 4 from J, leaving 17 bases between them. CDR3 length equals 15 residues.

This clonotype was found a few times. J is TRBJ1-1 and V is TRBV6-2 or TRBV6-3; D may be TRBD1 (6 bases). Deletions cut 6 bases from V and 3 bases from J, with 11 bases between. Germline values: CDR1 MNHEY, CDR2 SVGEGT. The CDR3 length is 13 residues. The CDR3, as DNA: TGTGCCAGCAGACCGGACAGCCACACTGAAGCTTTCTTT. The encoded protein is CASRPDSHTEAFF.

This clonotype was recorded at least ten times. The chain employs TRBV5-1 and TRBJ2-7; 7 bases are shared with TRBD1. The CDR3 extends over 15 amino acids. Germline loops: CDR1 SGHRS, CDR2 YFSETQ. Trimming removed 0 bases from V and 5 bases from J; junction bases left unmatched: 8. CDR3: CASSLGATGWDEQYF. CDR3 DNA sequence: TGCGCCAGCAGCTTGGGGGCGACAGGGTGGGACGAGCAGTACTTC.

This clonotype has at least ten counts. This rearrangement joins TRBV28 to TRBJ2-5; D remains ambiguous. Germline V lookup: CDR1 MDHEN, CDR2 SYDVKM. The length of the CDR3 is 10 residues. Trimming cost V 6 bases and J 6 bases, with 5 bases left between them. The CDR3 coding sequence is TGTGCCAGCAGCACAAAGACCCAGTACTTC. Translated, it gives CASSTKTQYF.

This clonotype was counted many times. This chain links TRBV15 with TRBJ1-1; D uncertain. The CDR3 spans 15 residues. V lost 1 base, J lost 0 bases, and 9 bases lay in between. Germline V gene lookup returns CDR1 LNHNV and CDR2 YYDKDF (reference sequence). DNA for the CDR3: TGTGCCACCAGCAGAGGAGGCGGGTTGAACACTGAAGCTTTCTTT. Its translation: CATSRGGGLNTEAFF.

Many counts were recorded for this clonotype. The chain recombines TRBV28 with TRBJ2-5; 7 nucleotides agree with TRBD1. Germline V gene lookup returns CDR1 MDHEN and CDR2 SYDVKM. The CDR3 runs 17 residues. V shed 6 bases and J 0 bases; nucleotides not matched to a gene: 13. In DNA, the CDR3 is TGTGCCAGCAGCCTCAAGAGACAGGGCGGGTACCAAGAGACCCAGTACTTC. The encoded protein is CASSLKRQGGYQETQYF.

This clonotype was observed a few times. CDR3 protein: CASSLQGAAKNIQYF. The CDR3 DNA sequence: TGTGCCAGCAGCTTACAAGGGGCGGCCAAAAACATTCAGTACTTC. The genes are TRBV13 and TRBJ2-4; D possibly corresponds to TRBD1 (5 bases). Germline-derived CDR1 and CDR2 are PRHDT and FYEKMQ (reference sequence). Trimming cost V 2 bases and J 1 base, with 9 bases left between them. The CDR3 consists of 15 residues. Filled out from reference TRBV13 and TRBJ2-4, the complete variable domain reads AAGVIQSPRHLIKEKRETATLKCYPIPRHDTVYWYQQGPGQDPQFLISFYEKMQSDKGSIPDRFSAQQFSDYHSELNMSSLELGDSALYFCASSLQGAAKNIQYFGAGTRLSVL.

This clonotype was counted ten times or more. This chain links TRBV19 with TRBJ1-1; perhaps TRBD1 as D (5 bases). Germline CDR1 LNHDA, CDR2 SQIVND (reference sequence). The CDR3 covers 14 residues. V was shortened by 9 bases and J by 4 bases, with 18 bases between the two germline ends. DNA of the CDR3: TGTGCCAGCTCGGCGGGGGTATGGGCCACTGAAGCTTTCTTT. Amino acids: CASSAGVWATEAFF.

The sample holds many counts of this clonotype. The rearrangement links TRBV14 to TRBJ1-1, with D possibly being TRBD1 (5 bases). The CDR3 length is 17 residues. Germline V gene sequence: CDR1 SGHDN, CDR2 FVKESK. V lost 4 bases, J lost 0 bases, and 18 bases lay in between. Here the CDR3 reads CASSRDVGRRMNTEAFF. CDR3 nucleotide sequence: TGTGCCAGCAGCCGGGATGTGGGACGGAGAATGAACACTGAAGCTTTCTTT.

This clonotype was seen a handful of times. The chain uses TRBV20-1 and TRBJ1-2; D might be TRBD1 (6 bases). The CDR3 extends over 15 amino acids. V was shortened by 3 bases and J by 2 bases, with 16 bases between the two germline ends. The V gene's germline CDR1 is DFQATT and CDR2 SNEGSKA (reference sequence). For the CDR3, the DNA is TGCAGTGCTAGGGACAGCCACTCGGGGAACTATGGCTACACCTTC. Its translation is CSARDSHSGNYGYTF.

In DNA, the CDR3 is TGTGCCAGCAGCTTAGATCGGACATTTGAGGCTTTCTTT. Encoded protein: CASSLDRTFEAFF. The gene calls are TRBV7-2 and TRBJ1-1, with D possibly TRBD1 on 5 matching bases. Germline V CDR1 and CDR2: SGHTA, FQGNSA. This CDR3 spans 13 amino acids. The V and J ends lost 1 base and 11 bases respectively, with 14 bases between them. Complete variable domain (other parts from reference TRBV7-2 and TRBJ1-1): GAGVSQSPSNKVTEKGKDVELRCDPISGHTALYWYRQSLGQGLEFLIYFQGNSAPDKSGLPSDRFSAERTGGSVSTLTIQRTQQEDSAVYLCASSLDRTFEAFFGQGTRLTVV.

This clonotype was counted at least ten times. This may be a read error, as it is one base from a much larger clone. J is TRBJ1-1 and V is TRBV27, with 8 bases lining up with TRBD1. Germline assignment: CDR1 MNHEY and CDR2 SMNVEV (reference sequence). There are 12 residues in the CDR3. V was pared by 5 bases and J by 4 bases, with 0 bases of the junction left unmatched. CDR3 DNA: TGTGCCAGCAGTACAGGGGGCACTGAAGCTTTCTTT. This codes for CASSTGGTEAFF.

The table lists this clonotype with many counts. The chain couples TRBV11-1 to TRBJ2-2; D not certain. CDR1 is SGHAT and CDR2 is FQDESV in the germline V gene (reference sequence). The germline V and J ends were trimmed by 7 bases and 4 bases, with 10 bases remaining between them. The length of the CDR3 is 13 residues. The CDR3 loop reads CASNPLRTGELFF. The CDR3 DNA is TGTGCCAGCAACCCCTTACGCACCGGGGAGCTGTTTTTT. The full variable domain, with the rest looked up from reference TRBV11-1 and TRBJ2-2, is EAEVAQSPRYKITEKSQAVAFWCDPISGHATLYWYRQILGQGPELLVQFQDESVVDDSQLPKDRFSAERLKGVDSTLKIQPAELGDSAMYLCASNPLRTGELFFGEGSRLTVL.

This clonotype occurred many times. V and J are TRBV20-1 and TRBJ2-7; 11 nucleotides match TRBD2. The CDR3 has 14 residues. Germline lookup yields CDR1 DFQATT and CDR2 SNEGSKA (reference sequence). V lost 4 bases, J lost 5 bases, and 7 bases stayed unmatched. CDR3 DNA: TGCAGTGCTACCGGGACTAGCGGAACCGACGAGCAGTACTTC. Its translation: CSATGTSGTDEQYF.

There are many counts of this clonotype. V gene TRBV14 combines with J gene TRBJ2-2; D uncertain. In germline, CDR1 is SGHDN, CDR2 FVKESK. V was clipped by 0 bases and J by 7 bases, with 6 bases between them. This CDR3 has 13 amino acids. The CDR3 sequence is CASSQDDGGELFF. Here the CDR3 DNA reads TGTGCCAGCAGCCAAGACGACGGCGGGGAGCTGTTTTTT.

This clonotype appeared many times. Its ends do not fully match the called genes, so a read error is possible. The genes are TRBV6-1 and TRBJ1-5; 9 bases map to TRBD1. The CDR3 length is 16 residues. CDR1 is MNHNS and CDR2 is SASEGT in the germline V gene. The CDR3 region has the DNA TGTGCCAGCAGGCCCGTTACAGGGGGCATCAATCAGCCCCGGCATTTT. Translation gives CASRPVTGGINQPRHF.

CDR3 sequence: CASSPGFLASSSYEQYF. CDR3 DNA: TGTGCCAGCAGTCCAGGCTTTCTGGCTTCTTCCTCTTACGAGCAGTACTTC. The J gene is TRBJ2-7, the V gene TRBV6-1; D remains unclear. The CDR3 runs to 17 residues. Germline CDR1 MNHNS, CDR2 SASEGT. V lost 5 bases to trimming and J lost 4 bases, with 24 bases between them.

This clonotype has only a few counts. This chain connects TRBV27 to TRBJ2-7; 8 bases align to TRBD2. The CDR3 has 13 residues. Germline V gives CDR1 MNHEY, CDR2 SMNVEV (reference sequence). The J segment lost 4 bases and the V segment lost 3 bases, leaving 2 bases of the junction unmatched. The CDR3 sequence is CASSFRGRYEQYF. The CDR3 DNA follows: TGTGCCAGCAGTTTTCGCGGGAGGTACGAGCAGTACTTC.

This clonotype has a count of ten or more. CDR3 sequence: CASSFGPPGTGELFF. Here the CDR3 DNA reads TGTGCCAGTAGTTTCGGGCCCCCGGGCACCGGGGAGCTGTTTTTT. This chain joins TRBV19 and TRBJ2-2; D gene ambiguous. The CDR3 is 15 amino acids. V was pared by 5 bases and J by 4 bases, with 14 bases between. CDR1 LNHDA and CDR2 SQIVND come from the germline V gene (reference sequence).

This chain joins TRBV27 and TRBJ1-1; 8 bases are a match to TRBD1. CDR1 is MNHEY, CDR2 SMNVEV, per germline (reference sequence). This CDR3 spans 15 amino acids. V shed 6 bases, J shed 4 bases, and the junction held 10 bases outside the gene matches. This chain's CDR3 is CASRPRTGLGTEAFF. In nucleotides, the CDR3 is TGTGCCAGCAGGCCGAGGACAGGGTTGGGCACTGAAGCTTTCTTT.

This clonotype came up a few times. This chain connects TRBV12-3 or TRBV12-4 to TRBJ2-7; D may match TRBD1 or TRBD2 (5 bases each). This CDR3 has 15 residues. Trimming removed 4 bases at V and 3 bases at J, with 16 bases between. CDR3 loop: CASSSSGTVVYEQYF. Written as DNA, the CDR3 is TGTGCCAGCAGTTCATCCGGGACGGTAGTCTACGAGCAGTACTTC.

This clonotype appeared many times. The chain has TRBV27 and TRBJ2-3, with TRBD2 matching 7 bases. V dropped 5 bases and J dropped 2; count of bases not matched to a gene: 7. The CDR3 spans 15 residues. The V gene's germline CDR1 is MNHEY and CDR2 SMNVEV (reference sequence). CDR3 in DNA: TGTGCCAGCAGTAAGTGGGAGGGCTTCACAGATACGCAGTATTTT. Protein product: CASSKWEGFTDTQYF.